A single sample gave rise to the 31 T cell receptor beta chains below, sequenced in a study of T-cell reconstitution after alpha-beta-depleted transplantation in children. Library preparation (for TCRbeta) was performed with unique molecular identifiers. Each CDR3 protein is one row after TCRdb ran MiXCR on the PCR reads. The sample lists around 5,600 distinct CDR3 sequences, about 16% occurring once. The source material was PBMCs, mostly from graft donor cells, sampled 180 days after TCRalphabeta/CD19-depleted stem cell transplant. These TCRs come from a patient between 2 and 9 years old who had a stem cell transplant for inherited bone marrow failure, so the T cells may come from the graft donor.

Ten or more counts support this clonotype. V is TRBV3-1 and J is TRBJ2-5; 13 nucleotides line up with TRBD2. V was clipped by 4 bases and J by 3 bases; unmatched bases: 2. Germline lookup yields CDR1 LGHDT and CDR2 YNNKEL (reference sequence). The CDR3 is 15 amino acids. The DNA for the CDR3 is TGTGCCAGCAGCCCAACTAGCGGGAGGGAAGAGACCCAGTACTTC. This translates into CASSPTSGREETQYF.

This chain uses TRBV7-8 with TRBJ2-7; D may be TRBD1 or TRBD2 (6 bases each). The CDR3 covers 13 residues. The germline CDR1 and CDR2 sequences are SGHVS and FQNEAQ. The V end was cut by 3 bases, the J end by 5 bases, with 11 bases between. CDR3 loop: CASSFGGRNEQYV. The CDR3 region has the DNA TGTGCCAGCAGCTTTGGGGGGCGGAACGAGCAGTACGTC.

This clonotype was seen repeatedly, ten times or more. The chain couples TRBV7-9 to TRBJ2-2; TRBD1 might be the D (5 bases). CDR1 is SEHNR and CDR2 is FQNEAQ in the germline V gene (reference sequence). V lost 3 bases, J lost 0 bases, and 8 bases lay in between. CDR3 size: 15 residues. The CDR3 sequence: CASSFRRANTGELFF. For the CDR3, the DNA is TGTGCCAGCAGCTTCCGCAGGGCGAACACCGGGGAGCTGTTTTTT. The variable domain in full, with the rest retrieved from reference TRBV7-9 and TRBJ2-2, is DTGVSQNPRHKITKRGQNVTFRCDPISEHNRLYWYRQTLGQGPEFLTYFQNEAQLEKSRLLSDRFSAERPKGSFSTLEIQRTEQGDSAMYLCASSFRRANTGELFFGEGSRLTVL.

This clonotype was counted ten times or more. The chain uses TRBV20-1 and TRBJ2-1; D call uncertain. The CDR3 is made up of 14 amino acids. The V gene's germline CDR1 is DFQATT and CDR2 SNEGSKA (reference sequence). The V end was cut by 3 bases, the J end by 4 bases, with 13 bases between. Here the CDR3 reads CSASKALWYNEQFF. CDR3 DNA sequence: TGCAGTGCTAGCAAAGCTTTATGGTACAATGAGCAGTTCTTC.

This clonotype was seen ten or more times. The V gene is TRBV20-1, the J gene TRBJ2-1, with 13 bases matching TRBD2. V shed 5 bases, J shed 8 bases, and the junction held 6 bases outside the gene matches. CDR1 and CDR2 (germline): DFQATT, SNEGSKA (reference sequence). This CDR3 region has 14 residues. CDR3 sequence: CSAHGLAGDDEQFF. In nucleotides, the CDR3 is TGCAGTGCTCACGGACTAGCGGGAGATGATGAGCAGTTCTTC.

This clonotype was observed at least ten times. This chain uses TRBV7-9 with TRBJ2-1; 10 positions agree with TRBD2. This CDR3 has 13 amino acids. CDR1 is SEHNR and CDR2 is FQNEAQ in the germline V gene (reference sequence). V dropped 11 bases and J dropped 2; count of bases not matched to a gene: 3. The CDR3 DNA is TGTGCCTCTAGCGGGAGTCCCTACAATGAGCAGTTCTTC. This sequence encodes CASSGSPYNEQFF.

This clonotype was detected ten times or more. The chain recombines TRBV4-3 with TRBJ1-2; D gene ambiguous. Trimming stripped 5 bases from V and 8 bases from J, with 21 bases between. CDR3 length: 15 amino acids. CDR1 is LGHNA and CDR2 is YSLEER in the germline V gene. The CDR3 is CASSVRTRRPSGYTF. CDR3 nucleotide sequence: TGCGCCAGCAGCGTCCGGACCCGGAGACCCTCCGGCTACACCTTC.

This clonotype was picked up many times. This chain connects TRBV18 to TRBJ2-7, with TRBD1 matching 9 bases. The CDR3 length is 14 residues. Germline V gives CDR1 KGHSH, CDR2 LQKENI. The junction had 1 base not matched to a gene; V was cut back by 2 bases and J by 2 bases. CDR3 nucleotide sequence: TGTGCCAGCTCACCAGGGACAGGGCCCTACGAGCAGTACTTC. Residues: CASSPGTGPYEQYF.

This clonotype was observed many times. The rearrangement links TRBV24-1 to TRBJ2-1, with 11 bases matching TRBD2. The CDR3 is 17 amino acids. With V trimmed by 7 bases and J by 0 bases, 7 bases remained unmatched. Per germline, CDR1 KGHDR and CDR2 SFDVKD. CDR3: CATRGTSGPSSYNEQFF. Here the CDR3 DNA reads TGTGCCACCAGAGGGACTAGCGGACCGAGCTCCTACAATGAGCAGTTCTTC.

This clonotype was observed at least ten times. This sequence joins TRBV5-1 and TRBJ1-1; 9 bases fit TRBD1. CDR1 is SGHRS, CDR2 YFSETQ, per germline. This CDR3 is 13 amino acids long. The J segment lost 11 bases and the V segment lost 4 bases, leaving 9 bases of the junction unmatched. The CDR3 loop is CASSGNRGRGAFF. CDR3 coding DNA: TGCGCCAGCAGCGGGAACAGGGGGCGAGGTGCTTTCTTT. Based on the CDR3 plus reference TRBV5-1 and TRBJ1-1, the full variable domain is KAGVTQTPRYLIKTRGQQVTLSCSPISGHRSVSWYQQTPGQGLQFLFEYFSETQRNKGNFPGRFSGRQFSNSRSEMNVSTLELGDSALYLCASSGNRGRGAFFGQGTRLTVV.

The chain carries TRBV12-3 or TRBV12-4 and TRBJ2-1; weak D call: TRBD2 (5 bases). Trimming shortened V by 5 bases and J by 2 bases, and 13 bases separated the two germline ends. The CDR3 contains 15 residues. The CDR3 DNA reads as TGTGCCAGCAGTCTTGGACTTGCTGCCTACAATGAGCAGTTCTTC. Protein: CASSLGLAAYNEQFF.

For this clonotype: A much larger clone lies one base from this, so it may be a read error. This chain joins TRBV20-1 and TRBJ2-1, with 7 positions matching TRBD2. Germline V gene data show CDR1 as DFQATT and CDR2 as SNEGSKA (reference sequence). The CDR3 totals 13 residues. Losses at the gene ends were 3 bases for V and 6 bases for J; bases not matched to a gene: 5. CDR3 in amino acids: CSASLAAGNEQFF. The CDR3 DNA follows: TGCAGTGCTAGTCTAGCGGCAGGCAATGAGCAGTTCTTC.

There are many counts of this clonotype. The V call is TRBV28, the J call TRBJ2-2, with 9 bases lining up with TRBD1. Germline loops: CDR1 MDHEN, CDR2 SYDVKM. J lost 6 bases, V lost 5 bases, and 1 base had no gene match. The CDR3 sequence is 13 residues long. CDR3 bases: TGTGCCAGCAGTCACAGGGGGCCCGGGGAGCTGTTTTTT. Residues: CASSHRGPGELFF. Looking up the rest from reference TRBV28 and TRBJ2-2 gives the full variable domain: DVKVTQSSRYLVKRTGEKVFLECVQDMDHENMFWYRQDPGLGLRLIYFSYDVKMKEKGDIPEGYSVSREKKERFSLILESASTNQTSMYLCASSHRGPGELFFGEGSRLTVL.

This chain connects TRBV3-1 to TRBJ1-3; possibly TRBD1 for D (6 bases). V was trimmed by 11 bases and J by 2 bases, leaving 34 bases between them. The CDR3 is made up of 20 amino acids. Germline loops: CDR1 LGHDT, CDR2 YNNKEL (reference sequence). The chain's CDR3 is CASWAERGGRTMQPGNTIYF. The CDR3, as DNA: TGTGCCTCCTGGGCCGAGAGAGGGGGGCGAACAATGCAACCTGGAAACACCATATATTTT.

This clonotype occurred many times. The chain recombines TRBV20-1 with TRBJ1-2; possible D gene TRBD1, 6 bases. The CDR3 has 13 amino acids. The V and J ends lost 4 bases and 8 bases respectively, with 17 bases between them. CDR1 is DFQATT and CDR2 is SNEGSKA in the germline V gene (reference sequence). Here the CDR3 DNA reads TGCAGTGCTATCCTCACAGGGATGGGCGGCTACACCTTC. It translates to CSAILTGMGGYTF.

The chain employs TRBV15 and TRBJ2-1; D possibly corresponds to TRBD2 (6 bases). Trimming pared 3 bases from V and 9 bases from J, leaving 21 bases between. From germline, CDR1 is LNHNV and CDR2 YYDKDF (reference sequence). The CDR3 contains 16 residues. In DNA form, the CDR3 reads TGTGCCACCAGCAGGAGTAAAGGGACTGGGCATGCTGAGCAGTTCTTC. Its protein product is CATSRSKGTGHAEQFF.

This clonotype was picked up many times. The rearrangement links TRBV5-6 to TRBJ2-1; 10 nucleotides align to TRBD2. V trimming: 0 bases; J trimming: 6 bases; junction bases outside the gene matches: 6. The germline gives CDR1 SGHDT, CDR2 YYEEEE. This CDR3 spans 16 amino acids. CDR3 bases: TGTGCCAGCAGCTTGGCCTATGAGCGGGGGGGCAATGAGCAGTTCTTC. It codes for CASSLAYERGGNEQFF.

This clonotype was detected ten times or more. J is TRBJ2-3 and V is TRBV7-9; 8 positions match TRBD1. The CDR3 runs to 12 residues. V shed 2 bases, J shed 11 bases, and the junction held 3 bases outside the gene matches. Germline CDR1 SEHNR, CDR2 FQNEAQ (reference sequence). The CDR3 DNA sequence: TGTGCCAGCAGCTTACAGGGGGCACGGCAGTATTTT. This translates into CASSLQGARQYF.

This clonotype was recorded at least ten times. The chain uses TRBV5-5 and TRBJ2-7, with 8 bases identical to TRBD2. The ends lost 0 bases at V and 0 bases at J; junction bases unmatched: 5. Germline CDR1 and CDR2: SGHKS and YYEKEE (reference sequence). CDR3 size: 16 residues. Written as DNA, the CDR3 is TGTGCCAGCAGCTTGGGATTCGGGACTAGCTCCTACGAGCAGTACTTC. It translates to CASSLGFGTSSYEQYF.

Comments on this clonotype: A read error may be the cause here, since a much bigger clone is one base away. The chain recombines TRBV3-1 with TRBJ2-5, with D possibly TRBD1 on 5 matching bases. The CDR3 loop spans 15 amino acids. Trimming removed 1 base from V and 4 bases from J, with 13 bases in between. Germline values: CDR1 LGHDT, CDR2 YNNKEL (reference sequence). CDR3 region: CASSQAVDMGETQYF. CDR3 bases: TGTGCCAGCAGCCAAGCTGTGGACATGGGAGAGACCCAGTACTTC.

This clonotype came up many times. V usage is TRBV3-1 and J usage is TRBJ2-1; 13 bases match TRBD2. CDR1 and CDR2 (germline): LGHDT, YNNKEL (reference sequence). Germline trimming cut 1 base from V and 6 bases from J; bases unmatched to any gene: 0. CDR3 size: 15 residues. The CDR3 reads CASSQGLAGGNEQFF. The CDR3 DNA reads TGTGCCAGCAGCCAAGGACTAGCGGGAGGCAATGAGCAGTTCTTC.

As regards this clonotype: This may be a read error, as it is one base from a much larger clone. This sequence joins TRBV7-9 and TRBJ2-3, with 8 bases fitting TRBD1. V dropped 6 bases and J dropped 5; count of bases not matched to a gene: 10. Germline V gene lookup returns CDR1 SEHNR and CDR2 FQNEAQ (reference sequence). This CDR3 has 15 amino acids. CDR3 protein: CASSRRQGHKDTQYF. As DNA, the CDR3 is TGTGCCAGCAGTAGACGACAGGGGCATAAAGATACGCAGTATTTT.

This clonotype was seen repeatedly, ten times or more. The chain combines TRBV7-9 with TRBJ2-2; 7 bases line up with TRBD1. This CDR3 is built from 15 residues. CDR1 and CDR2 from the germline V gene are SEHNR and FQNEAQ (reference sequence). J gave up 5 bases and V 3 bases, and 6 bases lay outside the gene matches. For the CDR3, the DNA is TGTGCCAGCAGCTTCCTGACAGGGAGAACCGGGGAGCTGTTTTTT. It yields the protein CASSFLTGRTGELFF.

This chain uses TRBV15 with TRBJ2-4; D unclear. The CDR3 covers 16 residues. V lost 3 bases and J 0 bases, leaving 12 bases between the germline ends. Germline CDR1 reads LNHNV; CDR2 reads YYDKDF (reference sequence). The CDR3 coding sequence is TGTGCCACCAGCAGCGACTCCGATCTAGCCAAAAACATTCAGTACTTC. Its protein is CATSSDSDLAKNIQYF. Full variable domain (outside the CDR3, taken from reference TRBV15 and TRBJ2-4): DAMVIQNPRYQVTQFGKPVTLSCSQTLNHNVMYWYQQKSSQAPKLLFHYYDKDFNNEADTPDNFQSRRPNTSFCFLDIRSPGLGDTAMYLCATSSDSDLAKNIQYFGAGTRLSVL.

This clonotype was recorded at least ten times. This rearrangement joins TRBV4-3 to TRBJ1-1; possibly TRBD1 for D (6 bases). The germline V gene has CDR1 LGHNA and CDR2 YSLEER. The V end lost 4 bases, the J end lost 0 bases, and 12 bases lay between the germline ends. The CDR3 is 15 amino acids. The CDR3 DNA reads as TGCGCCAGCAGCCCGGGACAAAGTCTGAACACTGAAGCTTTCTTT. This codes for CASSPGQSLNTEAFF.

This clonotype was seen many times. This chain uses TRBV20-1 with TRBJ2-1; D might be TRBD2 (6 bases). CDR3 size: 13 residues. V gave up 7 bases and J gave up 5 bases, with 15 bases separating them. Germline V lookup: CDR1 DFQATT, CDR2 SNEGSKA (reference sequence). In DNA form, the CDR3 reads TGCAGTGTACTAGCCCCCGGCCACAATGAGCAGTTCTTC. Translation gives CSVLAPGHNEQFF.

This clonotype was seen many times. The chain combines TRBV29-1 with TRBJ2-7; no clear D. The CDR3 has 14 amino acids. Germline CDR1 reads SQVTM; CDR2 reads ANQGSEA. V gave up 0 bases and J gave up 3 bases, with 12 bases separating them. CDR3 sequence: CSVEDRRTGYEQYF. Written as DNA, the CDR3 is TGCAGCGTTGAAGATCGGCGGACCGGCTACGAGCAGTACTTC.

This clonotype was seen many times. The chain joins TRBV20-1 to TRBJ2-7, with D uncertain. Germline V gene data show CDR1 as DFQATT and CDR2 as SNEGSKA (reference sequence). V was clipped by 6 bases and J by 7 bases, with 4 bases between them. The CDR3 totals 8 residues. The CDR3: CSAGEQYF. The DNA of the CDR3 is TGCAGTGCGGGAGAGCAGTACTTC.

This clonotype was observed many times. The V call is TRBV20-1, the J call TRBJ2-1, with 12 bases fitting TRBD2. From germline, CDR1 is DFQATT and CDR2 SNEGSKA (reference sequence). The CDR3 has 14 amino acids. V trimming: 6 bases; J trimming: 7 bases; junction bases outside the gene matches: 7. The CDR3 spells CSASSGRARNEQFF. Here the CDR3 DNA reads TGCAGTGCCTCTAGCGGGAGGGCCAGGAATGAGCAGTTCTTC.

This clonotype was picked up a small number of times. The chain has TRBV18 and TRBJ1-2, with a tentative D call TRBD1 (6 bases). V was shortened by 9 bases and J by 1 base, with 12 bases between the two germline ends. Germline V gene data show CDR1 as KGHSH and CDR2 as LQKENI. The CDR3 runs 13 residues. CDR3 in DNA: TGTGCCAGTCGACAGGCGAATAACTATGGCTACACCTTC. Its translation is CASRQANNYGYTF.

This clonotype was observed many times. This chain connects TRBV27 to TRBJ2-7; D unclear. Looked up from germline, CDR1 is MNHEY and CDR2 is SMNVEV (reference sequence). V gave up 1 base and J gave up 4 bases, with 14 bases separating them. This CDR3 has 15 residues. The CDR3 loop is CASSLYWGERYEQYF. CDR3 sequence (DNA): TGTGCCAGCAGTTTATACTGGGGTGAGAGGTACGAGCAGTACTTC.